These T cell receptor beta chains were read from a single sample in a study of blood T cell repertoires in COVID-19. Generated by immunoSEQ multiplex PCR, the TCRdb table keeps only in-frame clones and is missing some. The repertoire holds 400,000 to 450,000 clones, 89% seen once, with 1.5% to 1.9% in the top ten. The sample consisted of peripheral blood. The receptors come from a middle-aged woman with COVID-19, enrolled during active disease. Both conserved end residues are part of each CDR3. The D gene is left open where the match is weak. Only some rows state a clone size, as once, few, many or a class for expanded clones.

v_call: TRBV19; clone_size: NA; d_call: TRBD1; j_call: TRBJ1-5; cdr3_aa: CASSSLQGALNQPQHF; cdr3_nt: TGTGCCAGTAGTAGTCTCCAGGGGGCACTTAATCAGCCCCAGCATTTT
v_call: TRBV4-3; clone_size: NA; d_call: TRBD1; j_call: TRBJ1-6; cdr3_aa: CASSLQGLNSPLHF; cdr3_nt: TGCGCCAGCAGCCTACAGGGGTTGAATTCACCCCTCCACTTT
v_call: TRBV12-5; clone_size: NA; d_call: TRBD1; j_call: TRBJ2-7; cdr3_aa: CASGDRNYEQYF; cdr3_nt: TGTGCTAGTGGGGACAGGAATTACGAGCAGTACTTC
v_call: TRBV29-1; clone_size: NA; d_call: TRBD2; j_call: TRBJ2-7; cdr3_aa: CSVVTSVAQYF; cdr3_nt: TGCAGCGTTGTAACTAGCGTGGCGCAGTACTTC
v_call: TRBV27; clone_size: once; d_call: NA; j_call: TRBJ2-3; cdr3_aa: CASSSPIYTDTQYF; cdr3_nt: TGTGCCAGCAGTTCCCCAATCTATACAGATACGCAGTATTTT
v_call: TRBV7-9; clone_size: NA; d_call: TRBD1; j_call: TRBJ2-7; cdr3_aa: CASSTTGQRVYEQYF; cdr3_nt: TGTGCCAGCAGCACTACGGGACAGAGGGTCTACGAGCAGTACTTC
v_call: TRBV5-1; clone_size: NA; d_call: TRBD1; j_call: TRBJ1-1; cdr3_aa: CASSLDRGATEAFF; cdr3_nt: TGCGCCAGCAGCTTGGACAGGGGAGCCACTGAAGCTTTCTTT
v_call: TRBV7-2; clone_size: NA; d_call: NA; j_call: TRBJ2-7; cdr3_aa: CASSPDSFTYEQYF; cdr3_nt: TGTGCCAGCAGCCCCGACAGTTTTACCTACGAGCAGTACTTC
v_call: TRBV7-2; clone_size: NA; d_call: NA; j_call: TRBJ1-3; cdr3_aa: CASSLAPAGNTIYF; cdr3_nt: TGTGCCAGCAGCTTAGCGCCAGCTGGAAACACCATATATTTT
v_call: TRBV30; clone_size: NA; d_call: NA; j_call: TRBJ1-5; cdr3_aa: CAWSPGDSNQPQHF; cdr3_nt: TGTGCCTGGAGTCCAGGCGATAGCAATCAGCCCCAGCATTTT
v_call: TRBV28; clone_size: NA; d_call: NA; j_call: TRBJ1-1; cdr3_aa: CASSLGLNTEAFF; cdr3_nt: TGTGCCAGCAGTTTAGGCCTGAATACTGAAGCTTTCTTT
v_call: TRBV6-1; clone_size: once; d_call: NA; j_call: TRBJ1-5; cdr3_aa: CASSEGRMNQPQHF; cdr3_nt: TGTGCCAGCAGTGAAGGGCGGATGAATCAGCCCCAGCATTTT
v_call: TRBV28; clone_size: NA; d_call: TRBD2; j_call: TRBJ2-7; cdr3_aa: CASSLMLAGVWEQYF; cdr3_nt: TGTGCCAGCAGTTTAATGCTAGCGGGAGTATGGGAGCAGTACTTC
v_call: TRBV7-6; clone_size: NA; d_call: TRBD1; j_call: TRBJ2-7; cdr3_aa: CASSLYPPLQGSSYEQYF; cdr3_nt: TGTGCCAGCAGCTTATACCCTCCCTTACAGGGGAGCTCCTACGAGCAGTACTTC
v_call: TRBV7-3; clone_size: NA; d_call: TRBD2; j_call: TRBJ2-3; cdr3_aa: CASSLGLAGGWDTQYF; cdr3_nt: TGTGCCAGCAGCTTGGGACTAGCGGGGGGTTGGGATACGCAGTATTTT
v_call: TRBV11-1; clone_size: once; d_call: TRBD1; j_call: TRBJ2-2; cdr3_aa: CASSPWTGKEELFF; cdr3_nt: TGTGCCAGCAGCCCTTGGACAGGAAAAGAGGAGCTGTTTTTT
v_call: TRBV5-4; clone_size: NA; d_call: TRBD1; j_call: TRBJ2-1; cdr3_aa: CASSYRQGVTNEQFF; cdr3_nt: TGTGCCAGCAGCTACCGACAGGGGGTAACGAATGAGCAGTTCTTC
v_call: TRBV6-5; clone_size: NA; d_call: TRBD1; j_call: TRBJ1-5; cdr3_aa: CASSPTGGSNQPQHF; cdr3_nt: TGTGCCAGCAGCCCGACAGGGGGTAGCAATCAGCCCCAGCATTTT
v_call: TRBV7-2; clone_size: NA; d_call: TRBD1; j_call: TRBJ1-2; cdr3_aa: CASSMDRVRGYTF; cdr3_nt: TGTGCCAGCAGCATGGACAGGGTACGTGGCTACACCTTC
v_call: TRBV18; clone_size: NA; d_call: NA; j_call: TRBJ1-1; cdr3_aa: CASSQQYGDTEAFF; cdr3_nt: TGTGCCAGCTCACAGCAGTACGGGGACACTGAAGCTTTCTTT
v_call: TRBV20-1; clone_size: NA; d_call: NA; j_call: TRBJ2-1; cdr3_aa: CSARRGEQFF; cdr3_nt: TGCAGTGCCCGTCGGGGTGAGCAGTTCTTC
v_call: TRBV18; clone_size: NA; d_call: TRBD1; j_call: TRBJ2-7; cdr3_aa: CASSLTPIGTGAYEQYF; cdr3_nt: TGTGCCAGCTCACTTACCCCCATCGGGACAGGAGCCTACGAGCAGTACTTC
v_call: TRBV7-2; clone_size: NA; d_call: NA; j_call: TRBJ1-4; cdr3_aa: CASSLNPGWPNEKLFF; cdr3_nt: TGTGCCAGCAGCTTGAACCCAGGGTGGCCTAATGAAAAACTGTTTTTT
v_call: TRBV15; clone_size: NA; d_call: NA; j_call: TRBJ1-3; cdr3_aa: CATSRDGAGQGNTIYF; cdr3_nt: TGTGCCACCAGCAGAGATGGGGCAGGGCAAGGAAACACCATATATTTT
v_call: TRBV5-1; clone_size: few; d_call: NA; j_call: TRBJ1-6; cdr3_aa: CASSLGHSLHF; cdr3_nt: TGCGCCAGCAGCTTGGGACACTCGCTCCACTTT
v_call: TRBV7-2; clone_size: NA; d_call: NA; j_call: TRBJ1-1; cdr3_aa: CASSQQGRRAFF; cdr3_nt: TGTGCCAGCAGCCAGCAAGGTCGCAGGGCTTTCTTT
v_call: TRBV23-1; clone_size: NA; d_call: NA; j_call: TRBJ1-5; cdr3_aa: CASSQSSGRNQPQHF; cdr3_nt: TGCGCCAGCAGTCAATCGAGCGGACGCAATCAGCCTCAGCATTTT
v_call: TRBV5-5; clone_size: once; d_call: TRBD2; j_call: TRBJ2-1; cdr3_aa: CASSAGPGGRINEQFF; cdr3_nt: TGTGCCAGCAGCGCAGGACCGGGGGGACGAATCAATGAGCAGTTCTTC
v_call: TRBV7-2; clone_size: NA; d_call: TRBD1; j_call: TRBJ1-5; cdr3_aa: CASSFTGADQPQHF; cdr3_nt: TGTGCCAGCAGCTTTACAGGGGCGGATCAGCCCCAGCATTTT
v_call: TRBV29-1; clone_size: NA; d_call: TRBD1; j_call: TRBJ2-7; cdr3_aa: CSARNTGEGEQYF; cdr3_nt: TGCAGCGCTCGTAATACAGGGGAAGGCGAGCAGTACTTC
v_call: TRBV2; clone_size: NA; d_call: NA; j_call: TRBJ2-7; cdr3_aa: CASTYAGVSDEQYF; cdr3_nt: TGTGCCAGCACCTACGCAGGGGTTAGCGACGAGCAGTACTTC
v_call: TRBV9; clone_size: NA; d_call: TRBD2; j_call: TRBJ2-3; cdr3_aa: CASSVASSGGLTDTQYF; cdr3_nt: TGTGCCAGCAGCGTAGCGAGTAGCGGGGGGTTAACAGATACGCAGTATTTT
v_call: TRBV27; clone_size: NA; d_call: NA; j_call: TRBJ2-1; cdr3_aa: CASSSSFEQFF; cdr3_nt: TGTGCCAGCAGTTCAAGCTTTGAGCAGTTCTTC
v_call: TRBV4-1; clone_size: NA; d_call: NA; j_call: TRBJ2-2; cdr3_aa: CASSQEPGNTGELFF; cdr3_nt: TGCGCCAGCAGCCAAGAGCCGGGGAACACCGGGGAGCTGTTTTTT
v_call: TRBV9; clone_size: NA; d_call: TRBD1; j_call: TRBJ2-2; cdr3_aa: CASSPRQGPRTGELFF; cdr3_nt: TGTGCCAGCAGCCCTAGACAGGGGCCACGTACCGGGGAGCTGTTTTTT
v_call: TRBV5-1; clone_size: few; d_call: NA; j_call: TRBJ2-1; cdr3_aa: CASSKGLSKGNEQFF; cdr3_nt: TGCGCCAGCAGCAAAGGACTATCCAAAGGCAATGAGCAGTTCTTC
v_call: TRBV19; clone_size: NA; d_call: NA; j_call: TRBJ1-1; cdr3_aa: CASNGGTEAFF; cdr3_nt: TGTGCCAGTAATGGAGGCACTGAAGCTTTCTTT
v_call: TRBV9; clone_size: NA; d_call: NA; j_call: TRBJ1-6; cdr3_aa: CASSVGGGVRSPLHF; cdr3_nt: TGTGCCAGCAGCGTAGGCGGGGGGGTGAGGTCACCCCTCCACTTT
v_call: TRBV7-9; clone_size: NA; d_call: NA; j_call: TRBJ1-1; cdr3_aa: CASSFQGPHSPNTEAFF; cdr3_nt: TGTGCCAGCAGCTTCCAGGGGCCTCACTCCCCGAACACTGAAGCTTTCTTT
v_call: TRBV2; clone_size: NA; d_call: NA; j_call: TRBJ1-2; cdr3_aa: CASSDRKYYGYTF; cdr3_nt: TGTGCCAGCAGTGACAGGAAGTACTATGGCTACACCTTC
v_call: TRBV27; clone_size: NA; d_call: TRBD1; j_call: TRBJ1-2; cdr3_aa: CASSWTGGATNYGYTF; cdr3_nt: TGTGCCAGCAGTTGGACAGGGGGCGCGACTAACTATGGCTACACCTTC
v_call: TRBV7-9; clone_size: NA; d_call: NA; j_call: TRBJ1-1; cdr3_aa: CASSLNTGMNTEAFF; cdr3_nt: TGTGCCAGCAGCTTAAACACGGGGATGAACACTGAAGCTTTCTTT